What follows are 3 T cell receptor beta chains derived from one specimen sequenced in a study of CD8 T cells in ankylosing spondylitis. No antigen is known for these receptors. Study-level points and caveats: Ankylosing spondylitis blood seemed to carry a telltale TCR beta motif made of fewer than ten highly homologous variants.

MiXCR, run by TCRdb on the 5' RACE reads, gives a single entry per CDR3 protein. The repertoire includes approximately 440,000 distinct CDR3 sequences, approximately 17% of them detected once, and about 0.94% sits in the top ten. The specimen was blood, either unsorted or a sorted T cell fraction (not recorded which). These TCRs come from a male donor with ankylosing spondylitis.

V is TRBV7-9 and J is TRBJ2-1; D unclear. This CDR3 is 12 amino acids long. V gave up 1 base and J gave up 9 bases, with 7 bases separating them. From germline, CDR1 is SEHNR and CDR2 FQNEAQ (reference sequence). The CDR3 sequence: CASSLGSVEQFF. The DNA for the CDR3 is TGTGCCAGCAGCTTAGGGAGTGTTGAGCAGTTCTTC.

This clonotype was seen at least ten times. V is TRBV12-3 or TRBV12-4 and J is TRBJ1-6, with 10 bases aligning to TRBD1. The V segment lost 6 bases and the J segment 5 bases; nucleotides outside the gene matches: 4. CDR3 length: 15 residues. The CDR3 sequence: CASSPGQGNNSPLHF. CDR3 nucleotide sequence: TGTGCCAGCAGCCCGGGACAGGGGAATAATTCACCCCTCCACTTT.

V gene TRBV5-1 combines with J gene TRBJ2-1; tentatively, D is TRBD2 (6 bases). The CDR3 contains 15 residues. The germline CDR1 and CDR2 sequences are SGHRS and YFSETQ. V lost 4 bases, J lost 6 bases, and 17 bases lay in between. The chain's CDR3 is CASSITALGGNEQFF. Here the CDR3 DNA reads TGCGCCAGCAGCATCACAGCTCTGGGGGGCAATGAGCAGTTCTTC.